This T cell receptor beta chain originates from a study of radiotherapy plus CTLA-4 blockade in lung cancer. At the level of the study: Objective response was observed in roughly 17% of patients, and disease control in roughly 33%.

CTLA-4 blockade using ipilimumab, together with focal radiation, was received by patients with chemo-refractory metastatic non-small-cell lung cancer. This clone was seen a single time. As yet, its antigen is unknown. Other DNA sequences within the sample encode an identical CDR3. Germline CDR1 reads MGHRA; CDR2 reads YSYEKL. The CDR3 is made up of 12 amino acids. V lost 3 bases to trimming and J lost 6 bases, with 6 bases between them. Findings of the study overall: Clones derived from tumor TCRs expanded in blood after radiotherapy plus ipilimumab. Interferon-beta, together with early blood T cell clone dynamics, reportedly best predicted response.

Only in-frame clones appear in the TCRdb table, and some are missing; sequencing was by immunoSEQ multiplex PCR. The sample has around 37,000 clones; around 75% are singletons. The chain links TRBV4-1 to TRBJ2-1; unclear D gene. The sequencing used peripheral blood, collected from a patient treated with radiotherapy plus ipilimumab. This TCR was recovered from a human donor with non-small cell lung cancer that progressed on radiotherapy plus ipilimumab. In DNA, the CDR3 is TGCGCCAGCAGCCAGGGTCCCAATGAGCAGTTCTTC. Translated: CASSQGPNEQFF.